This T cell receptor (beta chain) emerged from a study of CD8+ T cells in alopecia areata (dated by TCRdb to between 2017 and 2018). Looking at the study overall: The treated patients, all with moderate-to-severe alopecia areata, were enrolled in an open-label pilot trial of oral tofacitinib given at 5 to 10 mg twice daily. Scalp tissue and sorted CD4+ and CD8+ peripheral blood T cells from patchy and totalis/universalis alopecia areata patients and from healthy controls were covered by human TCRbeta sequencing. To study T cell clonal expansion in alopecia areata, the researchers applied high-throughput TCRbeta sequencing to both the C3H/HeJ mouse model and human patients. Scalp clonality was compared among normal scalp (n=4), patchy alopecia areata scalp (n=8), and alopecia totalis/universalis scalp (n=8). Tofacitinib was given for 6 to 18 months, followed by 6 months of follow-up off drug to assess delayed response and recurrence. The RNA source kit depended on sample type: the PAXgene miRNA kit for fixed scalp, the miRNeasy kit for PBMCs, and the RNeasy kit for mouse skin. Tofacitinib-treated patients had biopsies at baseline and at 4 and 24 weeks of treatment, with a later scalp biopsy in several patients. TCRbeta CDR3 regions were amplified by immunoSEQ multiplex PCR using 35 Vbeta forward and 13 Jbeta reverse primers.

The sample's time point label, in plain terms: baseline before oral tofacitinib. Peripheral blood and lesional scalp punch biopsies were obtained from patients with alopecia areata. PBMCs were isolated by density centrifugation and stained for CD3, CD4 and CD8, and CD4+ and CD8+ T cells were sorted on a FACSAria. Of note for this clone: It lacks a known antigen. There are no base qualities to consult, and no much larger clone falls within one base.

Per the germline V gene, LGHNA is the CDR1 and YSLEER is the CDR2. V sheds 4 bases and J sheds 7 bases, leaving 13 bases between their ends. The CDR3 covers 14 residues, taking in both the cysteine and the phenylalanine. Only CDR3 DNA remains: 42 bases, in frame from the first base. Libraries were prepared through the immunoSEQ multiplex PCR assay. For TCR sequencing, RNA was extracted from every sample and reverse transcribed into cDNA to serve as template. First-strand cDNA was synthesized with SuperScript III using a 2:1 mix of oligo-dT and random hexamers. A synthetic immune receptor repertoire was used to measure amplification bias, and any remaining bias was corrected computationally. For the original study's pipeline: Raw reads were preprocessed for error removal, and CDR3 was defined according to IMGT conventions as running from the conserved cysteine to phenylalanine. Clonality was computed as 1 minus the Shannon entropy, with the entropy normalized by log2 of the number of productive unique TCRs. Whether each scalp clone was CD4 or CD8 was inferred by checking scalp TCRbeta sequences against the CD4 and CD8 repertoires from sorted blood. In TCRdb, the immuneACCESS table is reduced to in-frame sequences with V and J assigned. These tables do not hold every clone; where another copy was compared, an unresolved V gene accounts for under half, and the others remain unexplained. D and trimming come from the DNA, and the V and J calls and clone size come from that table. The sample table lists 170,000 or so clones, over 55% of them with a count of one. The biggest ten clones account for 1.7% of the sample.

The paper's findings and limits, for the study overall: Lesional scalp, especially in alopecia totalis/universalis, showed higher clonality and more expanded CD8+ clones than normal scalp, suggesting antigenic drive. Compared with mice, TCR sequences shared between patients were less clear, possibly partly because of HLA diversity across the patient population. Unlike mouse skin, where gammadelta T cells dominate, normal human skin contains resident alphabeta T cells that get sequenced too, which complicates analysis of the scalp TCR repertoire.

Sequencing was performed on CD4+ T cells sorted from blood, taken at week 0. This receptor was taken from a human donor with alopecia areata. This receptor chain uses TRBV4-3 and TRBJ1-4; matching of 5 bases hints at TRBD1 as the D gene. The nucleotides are TGCGCCAGCAGCCCACGCGGGGGAGGTGAAAAACTGTTTTTT. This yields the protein CASSPRGGGEKLFF.